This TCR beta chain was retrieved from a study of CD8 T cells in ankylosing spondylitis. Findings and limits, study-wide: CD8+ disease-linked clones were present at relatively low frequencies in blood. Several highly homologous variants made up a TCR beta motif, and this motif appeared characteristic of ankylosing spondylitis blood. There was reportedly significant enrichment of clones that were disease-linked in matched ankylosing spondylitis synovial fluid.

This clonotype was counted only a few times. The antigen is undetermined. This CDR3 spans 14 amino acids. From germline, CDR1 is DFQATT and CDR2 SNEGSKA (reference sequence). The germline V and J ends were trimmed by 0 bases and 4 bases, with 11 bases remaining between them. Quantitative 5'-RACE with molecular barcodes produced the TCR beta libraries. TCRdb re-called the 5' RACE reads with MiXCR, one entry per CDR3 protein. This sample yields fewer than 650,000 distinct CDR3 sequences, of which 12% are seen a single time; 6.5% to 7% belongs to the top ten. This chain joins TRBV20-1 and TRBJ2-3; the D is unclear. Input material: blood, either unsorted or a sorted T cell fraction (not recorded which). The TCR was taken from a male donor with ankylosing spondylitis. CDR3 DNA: TGCAGTGCTAGAGATGGTGGGGTCGCAGATACGCAGTATTTT. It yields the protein CSARDGGVADTQYF.